This is a list of T cell receptor beta chains from one sample in a study of blood T cell repertoires in COVID-19. Data came from immunoSEQ multiplex PCR; TCRdb stores just in-frame clones and leaves some out. The sample lists about 59,000 clones, 65% to 80% occurring once. Sequenced material: peripheral blood. The receptors originated from a man between 60 and 70 years old with acute or convalescent COVID-19. CDR3s include the opening cysteine and the closing phenylalanine or tryptophan. The order of the fields is J gene, clone size, D gene, V gene, CDR3 protein, CDR3 DNA. D genes are given only for firm matches. Clone size is shown for a subset of rows, as once, few, many or a class of expanded clone.

>TRBJ1-2|.|.|TRBV18
CASSPAGTAYGYTF
TGTGCCAGCTCACCTGCGGGGACGGCTTATGGCTACACCTTC
>TRBJ1-6|once|.|TRBV3-1/TRBV3-2
CASSPEVGAGSPLHF
TGTGCCAGCAGCCCAGAAGTGGGGGCTGGTTCACCCCTCCACTTT
>TRBJ2-2|.|.|TRBV7-3
CASSPGTAGAGELFF
TGTGCCAGCAGCCCCGGGACAGCGGGCGCCGGGGAGCTGTTTTTT
>TRBJ2-7|.|TRBD1|TRBV6-4
CASRSGTGFRGEQYF
TGTGCCAGCAGATCCGGGACAGGGTTTCGCGGCGAGCAGTACTTC
>TRBJ2-7|.|TRBD1|TRBV9
CASSGRDSSYEQYF
TGTGCCAGCAGCGGAAGGGACAGCTCCTACGAGCAGTACTTC
>TRBJ1-2|.|TRBD1|TRBV28
CASSRGGTGGDYGYTF
TGTGCCAGCAGTAGGGGAGGGACAGGGGGCGACTATGGCTACACCTTC
>TRBJ1-1|.|.|TRBV28
CASLVGRAGVTEAFF
TGTGCCAGCCTCGTCGGAAGGGCCGGGGTCACTGAAGCTTTCTTT
>TRBJ1-5|few|.|TRBV6-6
CASSSSQGGSQPQHF
TGTGCCAGCAGTTCATCTCAGGGCGGGAGTCAGCCCCAGCATTTT
>TRBJ2-2|.|TRBD2|TRBV15
CATRRLAGQELFF
TGTGCCACCCGCCGGCTAGCGGGCCAGGAGCTGTTTTTT
>TRBJ1-2|.|.|TRBV4-1
CASSLRGGYTF
TGCGCCAGCAGCCTGAGAGGGGGCTACACCTTC
>TRBJ2-1|.|TRBD2|TRBV28
CASSSLAVSSYNEQFF
TGTGCCAGCAGCTCGCTAGCGGTGAGCTCCTACAATGAGCAGTTCTTC
>TRBJ2-7|many|TRBD2|TRBV6-6
CASSGTSGYEQYF
TGTGCCAGCAGTGGGACTAGCGGCTACGAGCAGTACTTC
>TRBJ2-1|.|.|TRBV4-1
CASSQGSEERNEQFF
TGCGCCAGCAGCCAGGGTTCGGAGGAGAGGAATGAGCAGTTCTTC
>TRBJ1-5|.|.|TRBV6-5
CASSGQNNQPQHF
TGTGCCAGCAGCGGACAGAACAATCAGCCCCAGCATTTT